This T cell receptor beta chain is drawn from a study of T cell responses to AZD1222 COVID-19 vaccine. The CDR3 runs to 15 residues. Trimming took off 5 bases at V and 4 bases at J, with 18 bases between the two ends. Germline CDR1 reads SGHVS; CDR2 reads FNYEAQ. The method was immunoSEQ multiplex PCR; TCRdb's version includes in-frame clones alone and lacks a portion of them. The repertoire has over 100,000 clones, around 90% of them found once; the top ten carry roughly 6.3%. Study results and limitations: Vaccination with two AZD1222 doses was followed by a rise in Spike-specific TCR breadth and depth. With dominance at 160-218 and 743-854, vaccine-associated CD4 TCRs spanned spike.

Comments on this clone: Its specificity is unknown.

Sequences were derived from peripheral blood, sampled on day 0 of AZD1222 vaccination. This chain links TRBV7-6 with TRBJ2-7, with TRBD1 as a possible D gene (5 bases). The clonotype comes from an adult in good health. The CDR3 DNA reads as TGTGCCAGCAGCACCACCCAAAGGGGCGCTTACGAGCAGTACTTC. Its translation is CASSTTQRGAYEQYF.